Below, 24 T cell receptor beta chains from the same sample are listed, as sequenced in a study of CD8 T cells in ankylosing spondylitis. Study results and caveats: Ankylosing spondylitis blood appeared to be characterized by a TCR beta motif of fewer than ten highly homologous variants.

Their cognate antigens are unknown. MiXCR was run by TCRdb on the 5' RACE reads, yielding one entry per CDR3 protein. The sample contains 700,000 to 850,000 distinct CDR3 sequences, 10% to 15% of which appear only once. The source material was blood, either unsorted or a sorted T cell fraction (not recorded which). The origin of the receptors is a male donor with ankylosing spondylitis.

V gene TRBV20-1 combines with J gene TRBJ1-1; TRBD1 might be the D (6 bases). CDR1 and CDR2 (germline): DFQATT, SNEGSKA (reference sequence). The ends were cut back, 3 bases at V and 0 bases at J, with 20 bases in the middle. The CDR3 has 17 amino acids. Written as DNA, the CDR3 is TGCAGTGCTAGGATCTTCAGGGGACCCACTATGAACACTGAAGCTTTCTTT. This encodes CSARIFRGPTMNTEAFF.

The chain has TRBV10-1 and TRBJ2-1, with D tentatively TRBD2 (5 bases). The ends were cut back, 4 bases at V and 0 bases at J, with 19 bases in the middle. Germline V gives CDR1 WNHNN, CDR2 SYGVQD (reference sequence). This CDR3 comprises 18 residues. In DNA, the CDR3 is TGCGCCAGCAGTGGCGGGCCCGCCACTTCATTCTCCTACAATGAGCAGTTCTTC. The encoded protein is CASSGGPATSFSYNEQFF.

CDR3 sequence (DNA): TGCAGTGCTACTAAGACAGGAATGAACACTGAAGCTTTCTTT. Its protein product is CSATKTGMNTEAFF. The chain links TRBV20-1 to TRBJ1-1; TRBD1 is a possible D gene (6 bases). CDR1 and CDR2 from the germline V gene are DFQATT and SNEGSKA (reference sequence). The CDR3 spans 14 residues. V lost 4 bases and J 0 bases, leaving 12 bases between the germline ends.

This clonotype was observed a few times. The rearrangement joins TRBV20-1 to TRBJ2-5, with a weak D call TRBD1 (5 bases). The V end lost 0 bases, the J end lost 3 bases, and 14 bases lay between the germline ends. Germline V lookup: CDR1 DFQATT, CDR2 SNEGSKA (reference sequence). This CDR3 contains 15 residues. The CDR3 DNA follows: TGCAGTGCTAGAGAGACCCCTGGCAGGGAAGAGACCCAGTACTTC. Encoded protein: CSARETPGREETQYF.

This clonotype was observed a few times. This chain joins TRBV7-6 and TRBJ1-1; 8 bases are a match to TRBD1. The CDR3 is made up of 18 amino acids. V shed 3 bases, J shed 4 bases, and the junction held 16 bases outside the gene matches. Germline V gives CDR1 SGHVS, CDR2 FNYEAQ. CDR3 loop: CASSFGQGARGVATEAFF. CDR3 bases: TGTGCCAGCAGCTTTGGGCAGGGGGCGCGTGGGGTGGCCACTGAAGCTTTCTTT.

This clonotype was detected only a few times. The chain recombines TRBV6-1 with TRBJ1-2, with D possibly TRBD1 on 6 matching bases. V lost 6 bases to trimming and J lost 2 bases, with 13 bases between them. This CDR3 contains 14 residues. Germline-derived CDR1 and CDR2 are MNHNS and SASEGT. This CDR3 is CASSRAGGNYGYTF. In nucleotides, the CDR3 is TGTGCCAGCAGCAGGGCGGGGGGCAACTATGGCTACACCTTC.

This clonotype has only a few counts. The CDR3 nucleotides are TGTGCCAGCAGCAGGGTATCTGGGGCCAACGTCCTGACTTTC. Translating gives CASSRVSGANVLTF. The rearrangement joins TRBV11-2 to TRBJ2-6; D uncertain. Trimming left V 5 bases short and J 1 base short, with 6 bases between. The CDR3 has 14 residues. Looked up from germline, CDR1 is SGHAT and CDR2 is FQNNGV. Drawing the rest from reference TRBV11-2 and TRBJ2-6, the complete variable domain is EAGVAQSPRYKIIEKRQSVAFWCNPISGHATLYWYQQILGQGPKLLIQFQNNGVVDDSQLPKDRFSAERLKGVDSTLKIQPAKLEDSAVYLCASSRVSGANVLTFGAGSRLTVL.

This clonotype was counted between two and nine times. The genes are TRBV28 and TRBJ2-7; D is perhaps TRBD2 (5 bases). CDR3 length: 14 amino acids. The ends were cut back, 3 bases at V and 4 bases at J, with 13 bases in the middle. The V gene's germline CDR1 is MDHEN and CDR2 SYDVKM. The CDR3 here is CASSLAAPGYEQYF. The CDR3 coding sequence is TGTGCCAGCAGTTTGGCCGCCCCGGGGTACGAGCAGTACTTC.

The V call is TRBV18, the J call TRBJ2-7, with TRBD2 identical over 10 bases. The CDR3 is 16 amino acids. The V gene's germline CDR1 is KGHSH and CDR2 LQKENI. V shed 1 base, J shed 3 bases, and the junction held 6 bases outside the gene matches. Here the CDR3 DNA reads TGTGCCAGCTCACCACTAGGACTAGCGGTTTACTACGAGCAGTACTTC. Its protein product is CASSPLGLAVYYEQYF.

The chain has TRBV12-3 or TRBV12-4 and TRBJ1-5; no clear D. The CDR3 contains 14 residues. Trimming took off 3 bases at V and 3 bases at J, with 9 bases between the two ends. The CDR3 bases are TGTGCCAGCAGTTTCGGGAGAACCAATCAGCCCCAGCATTTT. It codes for CASSFGRTNQPQHF.

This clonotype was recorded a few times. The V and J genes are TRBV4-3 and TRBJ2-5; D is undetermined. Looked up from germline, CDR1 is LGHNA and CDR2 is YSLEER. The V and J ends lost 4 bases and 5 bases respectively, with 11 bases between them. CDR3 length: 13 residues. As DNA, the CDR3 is TGCGCCAGCAGCCGTTCGACGAGCGAGACCCAGTACTTC. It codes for CASSRSTSETQYF.

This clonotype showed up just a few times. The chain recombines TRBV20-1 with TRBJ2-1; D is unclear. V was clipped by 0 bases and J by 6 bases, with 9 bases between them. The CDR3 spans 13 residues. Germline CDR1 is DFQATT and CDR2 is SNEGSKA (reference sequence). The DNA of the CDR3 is TGCAGTGCTAGAGACCAATCGCGCAATGAGCAGTTCTTC. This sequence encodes CSARDQSRNEQFF.

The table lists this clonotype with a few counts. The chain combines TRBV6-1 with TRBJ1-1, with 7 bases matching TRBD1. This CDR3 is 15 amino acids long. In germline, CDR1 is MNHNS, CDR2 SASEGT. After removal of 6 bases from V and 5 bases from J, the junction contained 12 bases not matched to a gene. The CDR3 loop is CASSQTRDRGTEAFF. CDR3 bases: TGTGCCAGCAGCCAAACCCGGGACAGAGGGACTGAAGCTTTCTTT.

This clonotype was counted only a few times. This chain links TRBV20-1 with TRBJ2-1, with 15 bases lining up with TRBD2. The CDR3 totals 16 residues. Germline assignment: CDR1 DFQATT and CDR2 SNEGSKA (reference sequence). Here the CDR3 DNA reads TGCAGGGGGGGACTAGCGGGAGGAAGGGGCCCCAATGAGCAGTTCTTC. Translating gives CRGGLAGGRGPNEQFF.

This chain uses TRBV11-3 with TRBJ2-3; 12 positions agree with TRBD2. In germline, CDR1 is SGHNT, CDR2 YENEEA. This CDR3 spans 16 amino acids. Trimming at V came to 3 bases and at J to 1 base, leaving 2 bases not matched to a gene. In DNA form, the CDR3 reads TGTGCCAGCAGCTTGCCTAGCGGGGGGGGCACAGATACGCAGTATTTT. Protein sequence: CASSLPSGGGTDTQYF.

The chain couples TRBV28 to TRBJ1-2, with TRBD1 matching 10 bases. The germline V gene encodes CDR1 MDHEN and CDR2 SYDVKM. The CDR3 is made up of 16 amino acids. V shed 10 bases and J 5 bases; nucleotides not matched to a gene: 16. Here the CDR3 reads CATKNNRGQGFYGYTF. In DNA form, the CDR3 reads TGTGCCACCAAAAATAATAGGGGACAGGGGTTTTATGGCTACACCTTC.

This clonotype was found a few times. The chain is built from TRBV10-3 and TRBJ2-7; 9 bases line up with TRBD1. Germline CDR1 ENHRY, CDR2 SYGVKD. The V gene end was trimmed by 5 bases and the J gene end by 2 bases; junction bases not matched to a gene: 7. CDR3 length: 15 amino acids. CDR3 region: CAISRDRERTYEQYF. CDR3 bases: TGTGCCATCAGTCGGGACAGGGAAAGGACCTACGAGCAGTACTTC.

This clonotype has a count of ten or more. The CDR3 here is CASSRGYNEQFF. DNA for the CDR3: TGTGCCAGCTCTCGGGGCTACAATGAGCAGTTCTTC. The V call is TRBV7-2, the J call TRBJ2-1; D possibly corresponds to TRBD2 (5 bases). The V end lost 8 bases, the J end lost 3 bases, and 8 bases lay between the germline ends. This CDR3 comprises 12 residues. CDR1 is SGHTA and CDR2 is FQGNSA in the germline V gene.

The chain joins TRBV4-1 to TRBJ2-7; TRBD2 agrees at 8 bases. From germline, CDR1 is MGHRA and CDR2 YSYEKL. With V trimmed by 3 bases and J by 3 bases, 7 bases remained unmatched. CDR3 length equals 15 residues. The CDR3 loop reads CASSQGILADYEQYF. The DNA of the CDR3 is TGCGCCAGCAGCCAGGGTATACTAGCGGACTACGAGCAGTACTTC.

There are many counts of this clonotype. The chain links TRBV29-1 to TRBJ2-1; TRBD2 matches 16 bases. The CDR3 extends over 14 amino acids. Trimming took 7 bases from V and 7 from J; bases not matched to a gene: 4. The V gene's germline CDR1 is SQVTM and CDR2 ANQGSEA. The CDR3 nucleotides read TGCAGCGCTATGGGACTAGCGGGAGGGAATGAGCAGTTCTTC. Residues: CSAMGLAGGNEQFF.

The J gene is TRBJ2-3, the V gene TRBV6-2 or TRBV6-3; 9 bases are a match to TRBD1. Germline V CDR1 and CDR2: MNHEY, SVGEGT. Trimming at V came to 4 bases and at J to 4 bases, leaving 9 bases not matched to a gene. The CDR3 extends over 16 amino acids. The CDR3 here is CASSSFGQGYPDTQYF. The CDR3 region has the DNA TGTGCCAGCAGTTCTTTCGGACAGGGGTACCCAGATACGCAGTATTTT.

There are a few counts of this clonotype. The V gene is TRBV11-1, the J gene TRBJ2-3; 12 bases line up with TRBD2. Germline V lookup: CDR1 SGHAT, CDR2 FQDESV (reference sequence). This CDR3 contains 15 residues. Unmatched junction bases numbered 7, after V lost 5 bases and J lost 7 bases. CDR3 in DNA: TGTGCCAGCAGCCCCGCACTAGCGGGGGGTTATACGCAGTATTTT. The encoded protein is CASSPALAGGYTQYF.

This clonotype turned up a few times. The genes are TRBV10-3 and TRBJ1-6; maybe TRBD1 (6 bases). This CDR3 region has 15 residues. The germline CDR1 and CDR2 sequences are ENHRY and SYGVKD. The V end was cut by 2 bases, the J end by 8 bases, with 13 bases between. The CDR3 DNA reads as TGTGCCATCAGTGAGGGTTCGGGGGGCGATTCACCCCTCCACTTT. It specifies CAISEGSGGDSPLHF.

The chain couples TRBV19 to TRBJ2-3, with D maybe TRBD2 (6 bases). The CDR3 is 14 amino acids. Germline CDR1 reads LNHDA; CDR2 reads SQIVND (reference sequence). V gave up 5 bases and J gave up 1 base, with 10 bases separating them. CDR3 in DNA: TGTGCCAGTAGTCGGGGACTCCGCACAGATACGCAGTATTTT. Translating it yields CASSRGLRTDTQYF.